This T cell receptor (beta chain) stems from a study of T cell responses to AZD1222 COVID-19 vaccine. This clone was recorded only once. The antigen is undetermined. Notes on the study in general: The study identified only a handful of AZD1222 recipients as seropositive at baseline. Spike-specific TCR breadth and depth rose after two AZD1222 doses. Repertoire collection took place solely once the T cell response had peaked. At 160-218 and 743-854, vaccine-associated CD4 TCRs were dominant, and they spanned spike.

CDR3 size: 14 residues. Germline CDR1 and CDR2: LNHDA and SQIVND (reference sequence). V gave up 5 bases and J gave up 6 bases; unmatched junction bases: 7. The protocol was immunoSEQ multiplex PCR, while the TCRdb copy is restricted to in-frame clones and leaves out a portion. The sample consists of around 100,000 clones, about 90% of them appearing once. This chain links TRBV19 with TRBJ1-5, with TRBD1 matching over 7 bases. This TCR derives from an adult in good health. The sequencing used peripheral blood, collected on day 0 of AZD1222 vaccination. The CDR3 region is CASSSSGGGQPQHF. As DNA, the CDR3 is TGTGCCAGTAGTTCCTCAGGGGGGGGTCAGCCCCAGCATTTT.